The 29 T cell receptor beta chains below come from one sample, sequenced in a study of shared clonotypes between healthy human individuals (TCRdb year 2020). The library was generated by the immunoSEQ multiplex PCR assay. The table comes from immuneACCESS by way of TCRdb, which keeps in-frame sequences with V and J called. Part of the clones is missing from these tables; in studies checked, under half for an unresolved V gene and the rest for unknown reasons. This sample holds about 1.4 million clones; over 95% were observed only once. The top ten hold 0.95% to 1.5% of the sample. Input material: naive CD4+ T cells sorted from blood. Sample cell subset or site, as interpreted from the label and publication: CD45RA+ positively selected. These receptors came from a man in his thirties or forties in good health.

CDR3 bases: TGTGCCAGTAGCCCGACTGGCCCCTACGAGCAGTACTTC. It codes for CASSPTGPYEQYF. The chain carries TRBV19 and TRBJ2-7; D is ambiguous. V shed 6 bases and J shed 2 bases, with 11 bases lying between them. The CDR3 has 13 residues. The germline V gene has CDR1 LNHDA and CDR2 SQIVND (reference sequence).

The gene calls are TRBV29-1 and TRBJ2-3, with 7 bases that match TRBD1. Germline CDR1 is SQVTM and CDR2 is ANQGSEA. V was pared by 4 bases and J by 6 bases, with 7 bases of the junction left unmatched. The CDR3 extends over 13 amino acids. This CDR3 is CSVGQGVQDTQYF. CDR3 coding DNA: TGCAGCGTTGGTCAGGGGGTTCAGGATACGCAGTATTTT.

The chain recombines TRBV7-8 with TRBJ1-1, with D possibly matching TRBD1 (5 bases). The CDR3 runs 15 residues. Germline loops: CDR1 SGHVS, CDR2 FQNEAQ. Trimming removed 2 bases from V and 1 base from J, with 11 bases in between. CDR3 in DNA: TGTGCCAGCAGCTTACATTTGGGGGAGAACACTGAAGCTTTCTTT. Encoded protein: CASSLHLGENTEAFF.

The chain is built from TRBV11-2 and TRBJ1-4, with 10 bases aligning to TRBD1. V lost 5 bases and J lost 0; bases outside the gene matches: 6. There are 17 residues in the CDR3. Per the germline V gene, CDR1 is SGHAT and CDR2 is FQNNGV. CDR3 bases: TGTGCCAGCAGCCCCAGGGACAGGGGAGCAACTAATGAAAAACTGTTTTTT. This codes for CASSPRDRGATNEKLFF.

The rearrangement joins TRBV7-9 to TRBJ2-1; D ambiguous. Trimming stripped 5 bases from V and 0 bases from J, with 8 bases between. Germline CDR1 SEHNR, CDR2 FQNEAQ (reference sequence). This CDR3 contains 14 residues. Here the CDR3 DNA reads TGTGCCAGCAGCATCAGCAGCTCCTACAATGAGCAGTTCTTC. This sequence encodes CASSISSSYNEQFF. Full variable domain (outside the CDR3, taken from reference TRBV7-9 and TRBJ2-1): DTGVSQNPRHKITKRGQNVTFRCDPISEHNRLYWYRQTLGQGPEFLTYFQNEAQLEKSRLLSDRFSAERPKGSFSTLEIQRTEQGDSAMYLCASSISSSYNEQFFGPGTRLTVL.

This chain connects TRBV27 to TRBJ2-5; D gene unclear. Trimming took off 2 bases at V and 3 bases at J, with 10 bases between the two ends. The length of the CDR3 is 14 residues. Per the germline V gene, CDR1 is MNHEY and CDR2 is SMNVEV (reference sequence). The CDR3 region is CASSLVGREETQYF. The CDR3 region has the DNA TGTGCCAGCAGTTTAGTTGGTAGGGAAGAGACCCAGTACTTC.

This chain joins TRBV9 and TRBJ2-1; the D is unclear. The CDR3 is 11 amino acids. Germline V lookup: CDR1 SGDLS, CDR2 YYNGEE. The V and J ends lost 0 bases and 12 bases respectively, with 7 bases between them. CDR3 DNA: TGTGCCAGCAGCGTAGTTGGCGGGCAGTTCTTC. It codes for CASSVVGGQFF.

The rearrangement joins TRBV19 to TRBJ1-2; TRBD1 matches 8 bases. The J segment lost 2 bases and the V segment lost 5 bases, leaving 10 bases of the junction unmatched. CDR1 is LNHDA and CDR2 is SQIVND in the germline V gene (reference sequence). CDR3 length: 16 amino acids. CDR3 nucleotides: TGTGCCAGTAGTGTACACCGGGACAGGCCGAACTATGGCTACACCTTC. Translated: CASSVHRDRPNYGYTF. Variable domain in full (rest from reference TRBV19 and TRBJ1-2): DGGITQSPKYLFRKEGQNVTLSCEQNLNHDAMYWYRQDPGQGLRLIYYSQIVNDFQKGDIAEGYSVSREKKESFPLTVTSAQKNPTAFYLCASSVHRDRPNYGYTFGSGTRLTVV.

The chain employs TRBV28 and TRBJ2-5; 12 bases fit TRBD2. Germline CDR1 and CDR2: MDHEN and SYDVKM. J was trimmed by 5 bases and V by 5 bases; bases with no gene match: 6. CDR3 length: 15 amino acids. As DNA, the CDR3 is TGTGCCAGCAGTAAGCGACTAGCGGGAGTGGAGACCCAGTACTTC. Amino acid sequence: CASSKRLAGVETQYF.

J is TRBJ2-1 and V is TRBV5-1; D ambiguous. The germline V and J ends were trimmed by 1 base and 4 bases, with 6 bases remaining between them. The germline gives CDR1 SGHRS, CDR2 YFSETQ. This CDR3 has 13 residues. CDR3 protein: CASSLIDYNEQFF. CDR3 nucleotides: TGCGCCAGCAGCTTGATTGATTACAATGAGCAGTTCTTC.

The J gene is TRBJ2-2, the V gene TRBV6-6; maybe TRBD2 (6 bases). This CDR3 comprises 15 residues. Germline V gene data show CDR1 as MNHNY and CDR2 as SVGAGI (reference sequence). V was pared by 2 bases and J by 1 base, with 8 bases between. The CDR3 sequence: CASSYRGLNTGELFF. DNA for the CDR3: TGTGCCAGCAGTTACCGGGGACTGAACACCGGGGAGCTGTTTTTT.

CDR3 in amino acids: CSVGWGAENIQYF. CDR3 sequence (DNA): TGCAGCGTTGGATGGGGCGCAGAAAACATTCAGTACTTC. The chain links TRBV29-1 to TRBJ2-4, with D possibly TRBD1 on 5 matching bases. The CDR3 spans 13 residues. Trimming left V 4 bases short and J 5 bases short, with 12 bases between. Per the germline V gene, CDR1 is SQVTM and CDR2 is ANQGSEA.

This clone was seen a single time. CDR3 sequence reads: CASSPDLGTQYF. The CDR3 DNA follows: TGCGCCAGCAGCCCCGACTTGGGTACGCAGTATTTT. V usage is TRBV5-1 and J usage is TRBJ2-3; D is undetermined. Germline CDR1 is SGHRS and CDR2 is YFSETQ. V dropped 4 bases and J dropped 8 bases, with 11 bases sitting between them. The CDR3 loop spans 12 amino acids. Full variable domain (missing parts from reference TRBV5-1 and TRBJ2-3): KAGVTQTPRYLIKTRGQQVTLSCSPISGHRSVSWYQQTPGQGLQFLFEYFSETQRNKGNFPGRFSGRQFSNSRSEMNVSTLELGDSALYLCASSPDLGTQYFGPGTRLTVL.

This chain links TRBV5-1 with TRBJ2-1; either TRBD1 or TRBD2 may supply D (6 bases each). V lost 3 bases and J 0 bases, leaving 22 bases between the germline ends. Germline V gene lookup returns CDR1 SGHRS and CDR2 YFSETQ. The CDR3 contains 19 residues. This chain's CDR3 is CASSSLSGTGGSSYNEQFF. In DNA form, the CDR3 reads TGCGCCAGCAGCTCACTTAGCGGAACTGGGGGCTCCTCCTACAATGAGCAGTTCTTC.

The chain links TRBV2 to TRBJ1-2; D is perhaps TRBD1 (5 bases). The CDR3 has 13 amino acids. Germline V gene data show CDR1 as SNHLY and CDR2 as FYNNEI. The V end was cut by 4 bases, the J end by 7 bases, with 13 bases between. The CDR3 sequence is CASSAEGTLGYTF. The CDR3 DNA is TGTGCCAGCAGTGCGGAGGGGACGCTTGGCTACACCTTC.

The CDR3 reads CATFRASGSYNEQFF. In DNA form, the CDR3 reads TGTGCCACCTTCAGGGCTAGCGGGTCCTACAATGAGCAGTTCTTC. The genes are TRBV15 and TRBJ2-1, with 8 nucleotides matching TRBD2. The junction had 7 bases not matched to a gene; V was cut back by 8 bases and J by 1 base. This CDR3 spans 15 amino acids. Germline CDR1 is LNHNV and CDR2 is YYDKDF (reference sequence).

The rearrangement joins TRBV6-1 to TRBJ1-3; D gene unclear. The V end was cut by 2 bases, the J end by 5 bases, with 7 bases between. The CDR3 extends over 13 amino acids. The germline CDR1 and CDR2 sequences are MNHNS and SASEGT. The CDR3 DNA is TGTGCCAGCAGTGAACTTTACAGAAACACCATATATTTT. This codes for CASSELYRNTIYF.

The V call is TRBV7-6, the J call TRBJ2-1, with 10 bases matching TRBD2. This CDR3 has 14 residues. The J segment lost 9 bases and the V segment lost 2 bases, leaving 4 bases of the junction unmatched. Germline CDR1 is SGHVS and CDR2 is FNYEAQ. CDR3 sequence (DNA): TGTGCCAGCAGCTTACTAGCGGGAGCGGCTGAGCAGTTCTTC. Translation gives CASSLLAGAAEQFF.

This chain connects TRBV6-6 to TRBJ2-7, with D hard to call. Germline V gives CDR1 MNHNY, CDR2 SVGAGI (reference sequence). The CDR3 loop spans 14 amino acids. Trimming took off 10 bases at V and 5 bases at J, with 21 bases between the two ends. The CDR3 loop reads CATVRASEAHEQYF. DNA for the CDR3: TGTGCCACCGTCCGCGCTTCAGAGGCCCACGAGCAGTACTTC.

Details on this clone: One end of the junction is discordant with germline, which a read error may explain. The CDR3 coding sequence is TGTGCCAGCAGAATGGGGACAGGTCTCTTC. It translates to CASRMGTGLF. The genes are TRBV5-8 and TRBJ1-2, with 8 bases aligning to TRBD1. CDR3 length: 10 residues. CDR1 is SGHTS, CDR2 YDEGEE, per germline.

The count of this clone is one. The chain uses TRBV4-2 and TRBJ1-2; 9 bases fit TRBD1. Germline CDR1 and CDR2: LGHNA and YNFKEQ. The J segment lost 6 bases and the V segment lost 5 bases, leaving 10 bases of the junction unmatched. This CDR3 comprises 15 residues. The CDR3 sequence is CASSAPGQGEDGYTF. The CDR3 DNA reads TGTGCCAGCAGCGCGCCGGGACAGGGCGAAGATGGCTACACCTTC.

The chain carries TRBV4-3 and TRBJ2-2; 7 bases are a match to TRBD1. Germline loops: CDR1 LGHNA, CDR2 YSLEER. With 0 bases clipped from V and 4 bases from J, the junction kept 8 bases outside the gene matches. The CDR3 is 17 residues long. The CDR3 region has the DNA TGCGCCAGCAGCCAAGATAAGGGGGCGCGTTCCACCGGGGAGCTGTTTTTT. Translation: CASSQDKGARSTGELFF.

This chain links TRBV13 with TRBJ2-6, with 10 bases fitting TRBD2. With V trimmed by 4 bases and J by 0 bases, 9 bases remained unmatched. CDR3 length equals 19 residues. From germline, CDR1 is PRHDT and CDR2 FYEKMQ (reference sequence). The CDR3 DNA reads TGTGCCAGCAGCTCTTTTCTAGCGGGGGAGATCTCTGGGGCCAACGTCCTGACTTTC. The encoded protein is CASSSFLAGEISGANVLTF.

This chain links TRBV30 with TRBJ2-7; D remains unclear. The V end lost 4 bases, the J end lost 4 bases, and 8 bases lay between the germline ends. Per germline, CDR1 GTSNPN and CDR2 SVGIG (reference sequence). The CDR3 is made up of 11 amino acids. Here the CDR3 reads CAWTDQYEQYF. CDR3 in DNA: TGTGCCTGGACCGACCAATACGAGCAGTACTTC.

The chain recombines TRBV6-6 with TRBJ2-2, with no clear D. Germline V CDR1 and CDR2: MNHNY, SVGAGI (reference sequence). The CDR3 is 15 amino acids. V was shortened by 2 bases and J by 1 base, with 8 bases between the two germline ends. The CDR3 reads CASSYPRMNTGELFF. Here the CDR3 DNA reads TGTGCCAGCAGTTACCCCCGGATGAACACCGGGGAGCTGTTTTTT.

The gene calls are TRBV21-1 and TRBJ2-1; the tabulated D call, TRBD2, remains unverified against the DNA. TRBV21-1 is a documented pseudogene. This CDR3 is built from 15 residues. The CDR3 region is CASSLRVLLYNEQFF. The CDR3 bases are TGTGCCAGCAGCCTCCGGGTCCTCCTCTACAATGAGCAGTTCTTC.

The genes are TRBV2 and TRBJ2-2, with D possibly matching TRBD1 (6 bases). The length of the CDR3 is 15 residues. Germline V lookup: CDR1 SNHLY, CDR2 FYNNEI. Deletions cut 3 bases from V and 0 bases from J, with 8 bases between. Here the CDR3 DNA reads TGTGCCAGCAGTGAGGGGGCGCCGAACACCGGGGAGCTGTTTTTT. This gives the protein CASSEGAPNTGELFF. Supplemented by reference TRBV2 and TRBJ2-2, the full variable domain reads EPEVTQTPSHQVTQMGQEVILRCVPISNHLYFYWYRQILGQKVEFLVSFYNNEISEKSEIFDDQFSVERPDGSNFTLKIRSTKLEDSAMYFCASSEGAPNTGELFFGEGSRLTVL.

A single count supports this clone. V usage is TRBV7-9 and J usage is TRBJ1-1; perhaps TRBD1 as D (6 bases). Germline loops: CDR1 SEHNR, CDR2 FQNEAQ (reference sequence). Trimming removed 0 bases from V and 3 bases from J, with 11 bases in between. The CDR3 has 15 amino acids. The CDR3 region is CASSLAGGLYTEAFF. CDR3 sequence (DNA): TGTGCCAGCAGCTTAGCGGGGGGCCTGTACACTGAAGCTTTCTTT.

This sequence joins TRBV7-9 and TRBJ1-4; 9 bases are shared with TRBD1. This CDR3 has 14 amino acids. The V gene's germline CDR1 is SEHNR and CDR2 FQNEAQ (reference sequence). J lost 8 bases, V lost 5 bases, and 6 bases had no gene match. This CDR3 is CASSHRDRAEKLFF. DNA of the CDR3: TGTGCCAGCAGCCACCGGGACAGGGCGGAAAAACTGTTTTTT.